The sequence of this T cell receptor beta chain was determined in a study of blood T cell repertoires in COVID-19. Study background: Sites in the United States, Italy and Spain provided acute and convalescent COVID-19 samples. The analysed material was cDNA or gDNA that came from T cells, B-cell-depleted T cells, or PBMCs.

Methods used by the authors: Amplification from reference gene primers served as the basis for estimated nucleated cell counts. Here immunoSEQ multiplex PCR was the method, and the copy in TCRdb shows in-frame clones only, minus some. V and J calls and clone size are as listed in that table; D and trimming were resolved from the DNA. The data hold 20,000 to 25,000 clones, with about 88% observed a single time. Looked up from germline, CDR1 is SQVTM and CDR2 is ANQGSEA. CDR3 size: 18 residues. V trimming: 7 bases; J trimming: 5 bases; junction bases outside the gene matches: 15. The sequence was obtained from a human donor in a cohort sampled during active COVID-19. The donor label of this sample is uncertain. The rearrangement joins TRBV29-1 to TRBJ2-2, with 14 bases aligning to TRBD2. Sequencing was carried out using peripheral blood. The CDR3 here is CSGILTSGRALGTGELFF. The DNA for the CDR3 is TGCAGCGGGATACTGACTAGCGGGAGGGCCCTCGGAACCGGGGAGCTGTTTTTT.